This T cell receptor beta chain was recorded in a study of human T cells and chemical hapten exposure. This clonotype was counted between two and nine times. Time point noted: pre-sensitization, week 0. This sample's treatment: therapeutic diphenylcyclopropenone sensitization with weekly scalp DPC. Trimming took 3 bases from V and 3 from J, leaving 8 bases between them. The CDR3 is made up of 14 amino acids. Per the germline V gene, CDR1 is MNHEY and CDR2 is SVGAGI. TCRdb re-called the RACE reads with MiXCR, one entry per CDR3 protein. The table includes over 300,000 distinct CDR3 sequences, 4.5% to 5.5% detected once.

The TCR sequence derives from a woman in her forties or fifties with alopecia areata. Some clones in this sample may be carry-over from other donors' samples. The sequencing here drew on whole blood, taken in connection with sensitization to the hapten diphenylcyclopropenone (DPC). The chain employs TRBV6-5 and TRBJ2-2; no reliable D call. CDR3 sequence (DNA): TGTGCCAGCAGTTATGGGGAATACACCGGGGAGCTGTTTTTT. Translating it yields CASSYGEYTGELFF.